The 6 T cell receptor beta chains listed next were all sequenced from one sample in a study of T cell responses to AZD1222 COVID-19 vaccine. Here immunoSEQ multiplex PCR was the method, and the copy in TCRdb shows in-frame clones only, minus some. The sample records approximately 130,000 clones, about nine tenths being singletons. The sample here was peripheral blood, taken 28 days after the second AZD1222 dose. The source is an adult who received the AZD1222 COVID-19 vaccine.

The chain joins TRBV18 to TRBJ2-7; 10 positions agree with TRBD2. The J segment lost 0 bases and the V segment lost 4 bases, leaving 6 bases of the junction unmatched. The CDR3 sequence is 16 residues long. Germline values: CDR1 KGHSH, CDR2 LQKENI. The CDR3: CASSLSSGGNSYEQYF. The CDR3 DNA reads TGTGCCAGCTCACTAAGTAGCGGGGGGAACTCCTACGAGCAGTACTTC.

This clone was seen a handful of times. The chain joins TRBV27 to TRBJ2-1; D remains ambiguous. From germline, CDR1 is MNHEY and CDR2 SMNVEV (reference sequence). The ends were cut back, 4 bases at V and 9 bases at J, with 22 bases in the middle. This CDR3 has 16 residues. The CDR3 coding sequence is TGTGCCAGCAGTTACCGAGGCCCGGGCCTCTCTGGTGAGCAGTTCTTC. Residues: CASSYRGPGLSGEQFF.

The V gene is TRBV7-9, the J gene TRBJ1-2; D ambiguous. With 1 base removed from V and 3 bases from J, the gap between germline ends came to 9 bases. CDR3 size: 14 residues. Per germline, CDR1 SEHNR and CDR2 FQNEAQ (reference sequence). CDR3 nucleotide sequence: TGTGCCAGCAGCTTAGGCCCCGGGGACTATGGCTACACCTTC. This gives the protein CASSLGPGDYGYTF.

The chain links TRBV6-5 to TRBJ2-1; TRBD1 matches 7 bases. V was clipped by 0 bases and J by 11 bases; unmatched bases: 10. The CDR3 runs 15 residues. CDR1 is MNHEY, CDR2 SVGAGI, per germline. CDR3 DNA: TGTGCCAGCAGTTACTCATGGGACACAGGGGAGAAGCAGTTCTTC. As protein: CASSYSWDTGEKQFF.

V and J are TRBV5-1 and TRBJ1-3, with TRBD1 matching 8 bases. Germline assignment: CDR1 SGHRS and CDR2 YFSETQ. The CDR3 spans 16 residues. The ends lost 0 bases at V and 3 bases at J; junction bases unmatched: 5. The CDR3: CASSLGRGTGGNTIYF. The CDR3 DNA reads as TGCGCCAGCAGCTTGGGCCGCGGGACAGGTGGAAACACCATATATTTT.

In nucleotides, the CDR3 is TGTGCCAGCTCCCAGGACAGGGGAGACAATCAGCCCCAGCATTTT. It specifies CASSQDRGDNQPQHF. The chain uses TRBV18 and TRBJ1-5, with TRBD1 matching 9 bases. The CDR3 is 15 amino acids. From germline, CDR1 is KGHSH and CDR2 LQKENI. Unmatched junction bases numbered 6, after V lost 6 bases and J lost 3 bases.